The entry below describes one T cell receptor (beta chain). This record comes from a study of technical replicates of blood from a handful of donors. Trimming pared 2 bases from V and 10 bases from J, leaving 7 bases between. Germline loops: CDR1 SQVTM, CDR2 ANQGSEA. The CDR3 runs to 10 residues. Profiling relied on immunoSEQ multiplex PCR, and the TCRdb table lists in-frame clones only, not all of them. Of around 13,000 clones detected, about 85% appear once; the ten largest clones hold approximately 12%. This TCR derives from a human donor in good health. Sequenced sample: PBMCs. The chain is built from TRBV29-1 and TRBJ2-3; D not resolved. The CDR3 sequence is CSVERSAQYF. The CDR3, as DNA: TGCAGCGTTGAACGGTCCGCGCAGTATTTT.